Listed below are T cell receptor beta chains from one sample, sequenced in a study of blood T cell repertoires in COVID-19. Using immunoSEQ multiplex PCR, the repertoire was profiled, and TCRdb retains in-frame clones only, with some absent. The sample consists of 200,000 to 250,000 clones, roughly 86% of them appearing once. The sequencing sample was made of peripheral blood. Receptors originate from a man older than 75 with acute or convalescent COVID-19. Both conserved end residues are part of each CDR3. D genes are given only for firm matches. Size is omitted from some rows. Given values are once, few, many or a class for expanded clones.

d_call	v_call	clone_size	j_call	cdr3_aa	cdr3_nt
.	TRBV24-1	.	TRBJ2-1	CATSDLGLGAGVGNEQFF	TGTGCCACCAGTGATTTGGGGCTGGGGGCGGGAGTCGGTAATGAGCAGTTCTTC
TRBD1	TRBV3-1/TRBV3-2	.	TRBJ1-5	CASSRNRGLDQPQHF	TGTGCCAGCAGCCGTAACAGGGGATTGGATCAGCCCCAGCATTTT
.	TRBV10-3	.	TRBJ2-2	CAISEPLRIATTGELFF	TGTGCCATCAGTGAGCCCCTTCGGATAGCGACCACCGGGGAGCTGTTTTTT
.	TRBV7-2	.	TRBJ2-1	CASSLYAGTYNEQFF	TGTGCCAGCAGCTTATATGCAGGGACCTACAATGAGCAGTTCTTC
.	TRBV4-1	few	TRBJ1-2	CASSQESGRVYGYTF	TGCGCCAGCAGCCAAGAGTCCGGTAGAGTCTATGGCTACACCTTC
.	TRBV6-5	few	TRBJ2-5	CASSEAGIQETQYF	TGTGCCAGCAGCGAGGCGGGAATCCAAGAGACCCAGTACTTC
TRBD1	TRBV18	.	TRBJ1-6	CASSPRTGSNSPLHF	TGTGCCAGCTCACCACGGACAGGATCCAATTCACCCCTCCACTTT
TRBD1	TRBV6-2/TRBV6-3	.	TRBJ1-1	CASSRTPWGTGGTEAFF	TGTGCCAGCAGCCGAACCCCCTGGGGGACAGGGGGCACTGAAGCTTTCTTT
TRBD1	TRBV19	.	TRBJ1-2	CASSQDRGYGYTF	TGTGCCAGTAGTCAAGACAGGGGGTATGGCTACACCTTC
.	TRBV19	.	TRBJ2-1	CASSQGLHNEQFF	TGTGCCAGTAGTCAGGGGCTTCACAATGAGCAGTTCTTC
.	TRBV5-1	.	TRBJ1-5	CASSLAPGLNQPQHF	TGCGCCAGCAGCTTGGCCCCAGGTCTAAATCAGCCCCAGCATTTT